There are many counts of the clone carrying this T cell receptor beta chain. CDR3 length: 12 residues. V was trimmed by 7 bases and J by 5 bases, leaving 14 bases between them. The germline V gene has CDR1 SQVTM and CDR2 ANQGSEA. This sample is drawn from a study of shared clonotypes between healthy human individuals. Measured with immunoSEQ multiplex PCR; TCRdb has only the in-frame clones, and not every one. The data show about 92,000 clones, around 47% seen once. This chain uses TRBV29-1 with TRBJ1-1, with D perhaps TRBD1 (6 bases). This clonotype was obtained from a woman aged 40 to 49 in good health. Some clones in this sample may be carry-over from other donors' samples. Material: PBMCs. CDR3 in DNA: TGCAGCGCTTACTTCAGGGGTACTGAAGCTTTCTTT. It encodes CSAYFRGTEAFF.